Given below is one T cell receptor (beta chain) in context. The data are from a study of OX40 agonist ivuxolimab in advanced cancers. V lost 5 bases, J lost 9 bases, and 8 bases lay in between. Germline CDR1 SEHNR, CDR2 FQNEAQ (reference sequence). This CDR3 has 11 residues. The data were produced by immunoSEQ multiplex PCR, yet TCRdb's version contains in-frame clones alone and is incomplete. The sample consists of about 19,000 clones, about 76% of them appearing once. The rearrangement uses TRBV7-9 and TRBJ1-5, with D possibly being TRBD1 (5 bases). The TCR originated in an adult with an advanced solid tumor such as melanoma, head and neck, liver or kidney cancer. Sequencing was performed on CD4+ or CD8+ T cells sorted from blood, taken in a trial of the OX40 agonist ivuxolimab. The CDR3 region has the DNA TGTGCCAGCAGCCCGGGGGGGCCCCAGCATTTT. Translated: CASSPGGPQHF. The full variable domain, completed using reference TRBV7-9 and TRBJ1-5, is DTGVSQNPRHKITKRGQNVTFRCDPISEHNRLYWYRQTLGQGPEFLTYFQNEAQLEKSRLLSDRFSAERPKGSFSTLEIQRTEQGDSAMYLCASSPGGPQHFGDGTRLSIL.